These 23 T cell receptor beta chains came from one sample sequenced in a study of T cells in Graves' hyperthyroidism and ophthalmopathy. Amplification targeted TCR beta CDR3 regions from RNA transcripts. In the first-round RT-PCR of the TCR CDR3, the HTBI primer set was used. TCRdb analysed the multiplex PCR reads with MiXCR anew, one entry per CDR3 protein. The sample has about 420,000 distinct CDR3 sequences, around a sixth seen once. Material: blood. Every receptor here comes from a woman between 18 and 29 years old with Graves' hyperthyroidism.

This clonotype turned up a few times. This chain's CDR3 is CASSFPGTNQPQHF. The DNA for the CDR3 is TGTGCCAGCAGTTTTCCCGGGACGAATCAGCCCCAGCATTTT. The chain joins TRBV28 to TRBJ1-5; perhaps TRBD1 as D (5 bases). Trimming stripped 3 bases from V and 4 bases from J, with 10 bases between. The germline gives CDR1 MDHEN, CDR2 SYDVKM. The CDR3 spans 14 residues.

This clonotype was found a few times. The rearrangement uses TRBV7-3 and TRBJ2-4, with TRBD1 identical over 7 bases. This CDR3 spans 15 amino acids. The V and J ends lost 3 bases and 4 bases, in that order; junction bases with no gene match: 6. The V gene's germline CDR1 is SGHTA and CDR2 FQGTGA. The CDR3 sequence: CASSFTGTAKNIQYF. In DNA form, the CDR3 reads TGTGCCAGCAGCTTTACCGGGACAGCGAAAAACATTCAGTACTTC.

This clonotype has a count of ten or more. The chain joins TRBV11-2 to TRBJ2-7; D is undetermined. Trimming took off 2 bases at V and 2 bases at J, with 10 bases between the two ends. Germline V gene sequence: CDR1 SGHAT, CDR2 FQNNGV. CDR3 size: 14 residues. The CDR3 reads CASSLQALTYEQYF. CDR3 nucleotide sequence: TGTGCCAGCAGCTTACAAGCTCTCACCTACGAGCAGTACTTC.

This clonotype was seen more than once but under ten times. The genes are TRBV12-3 or TRBV12-4 and TRBJ1-2; D unclear. Between the trimmed V and J ends, which lost 5 bases and 4 bases, there was a span of 11 bases. The CDR3 loop spans 13 amino acids. The CDR3 here is CASSATVIYGYTF. The CDR3 nucleotides read TGTGCCAGCAGTGCCACGGTGATCTATGGCTACACCTTC.

This clonotype was found many times. The V gene is TRBV7-9, the J gene TRBJ1-4; possibly TRBD1 for D (6 bases). Trimming removed 5 bases at V and 7 bases at J, with 20 bases between. Per germline, CDR1 SEHNR and CDR2 FQNEAQ (reference sequence). CDR3 length equals 16 residues. CDR3 loop: CASSPSNRVTSEKLFF. The CDR3 DNA sequence: TGTGCCAGCAGCCCATCCAACAGGGTAACGAGTGAAAAACTGTTTTTT. Together with reference TRBV7-9 and TRBJ1-4, the CDR3 gives the full variable domain: DTGVSQNPRHKITKRGQNVTFRCDPISEHNRLYWYRQTLGQGPEFLTYFQNEAQLEKSRLLSDRFSAERPKGSFSTLEIQRTEQGDSAMYLCASSPSNRVTSEKLFFGSGTQLSVL.

The chain uses TRBV20-1 and TRBJ2-2; D unclear. The germline V and J ends were trimmed by 5 bases and 6 bases, with 13 bases remaining between them. Germline V CDR1 and CDR2: DFQATT, SNEGSKA (reference sequence). CDR3 length equals 13 residues. The CDR3 protein is CSAAESPSGELFF. The CDR3 bases are TGCAGTGCTGCGGAGTCCCCTTCCGGGGAGCTGTTTTTT.

The sample holds many counts of this clonotype. V usage is TRBV6-1 and J usage is TRBJ2-5; 8 bases map to TRBD2. The CDR3 totals 14 residues. Trimming at V came to 6 bases and at J to 2 bases, leaving 5 bases not matched to a gene. CDR1 and CDR2 from the germline V gene are MNHNS and SASEGT. CDR3 in DNA: TGTGCCAGCAGCTTTAGCGGGATTCAAGAGACCCAGTACTTC. Protein product: CASSFSGIQETQYF.

The J gene is TRBJ2-6, the V gene TRBV19; weak D call: TRBD1 (6 bases). V was pared by 5 bases and J by 3 bases, with 17 bases between. From germline, CDR1 is LNHDA and CDR2 SQIVND (reference sequence). This CDR3 has 17 residues. The CDR3 is CASSFDRLRSGANVLTF. The DNA of the CDR3 is TGTGCCAGTAGTTTCGACAGGTTGCGGAGTGGGGCCAACGTCCTGACTTTC.

This clonotype was counted ten times or more. This chain links TRBV20-1 with TRBJ2-7; D remains unclear. The CDR3 consists of 14 residues. V was clipped by 3 bases and J by 1 base, with 13 bases between them. Per germline, CDR1 DFQATT and CDR2 SNEGSKA (reference sequence). The CDR3 nucleotides are TGCAGTGCTAGTTCCCTAGGGCTATCCTACGAGCAGTACTTC. This codes for CSASSLGLSYEQYF.

In the case of this clonotype: This may be a read error: a much more frequent sequence differs by one nucleotide. Because it lacks the conserved phenylalanine or tryptophan at the end, this CDR3 is likely a read error. The gene calls are TRBV28 and TRBJ2-7; D perhaps matches TRBD2 (5 bases). V was pared by 4 bases and J by 3 bases, with 13 bases between. Per germline, CDR1 MDHEN and CDR2 SYDVKM. CDR3 length: 14 residues. As DNA, the CDR3 is TGTGCCAGCAGTTCAGGCCACGGGATCTACGAGCAGTACCTC. Translated, it gives CASSSGHGIYEQYL.

About this clonotype itself: Since a much larger clone is just one base distant, this may be a read error. The gene calls are TRBV7-2 and TRBJ2-7; 12 bases align to TRBD2. J gave up 2 bases and V 5 bases, and 4 bases lay outside the gene matches. Germline V gene data show CDR1 as SGHTA and CDR2 as FQGNSA. There are 15 residues in the CDR3. CDR3 region: CASSPWTSGAYEQYF. Here the CDR3 DNA reads TGTGCCAGCAGCCCTTGGACTAGCGGGGCCTACGAGCAGTACTTC. Combining the CDR3 with reference TRBV7-2 and TRBJ2-7 gives the whole variable domain GAGVSQSPSNKVTEKGKDVELRCDPISGHTALYWYRQSLGQGLEFLIYFQGNSAPDKSGLPSDRFSAERTGGSVSTLTIQRTQQEDSAVYLCASSPWTSGAYEQYFGPGTRLTVT.

This clonotype has a count of ten or more. The chain recombines TRBV28 with TRBJ1-2, with 8 bases lining up with TRBD1. The CDR3 spans 15 residues. The trim removed 4 bases at V and 3 bases at J, leaving 7 bases unmatched. Germline values: CDR1 MDHEN, CDR2 SYDVKM. CDR3 DNA: TGTGCCAGCAGTTCCCAGGGGGCGCTGGACTATGGCTACACCTTC. As protein: CASSSQGALDYGYTF.

This clonotype has a handful of counts. The chain uses TRBV19 and TRBJ2-7; TRBD1 aligns across 7 bases. The CDR3 is 15 amino acids. CDR1 and CDR2 from the germline V gene are LNHDA and SQIVND (reference sequence). V trimming: 5 bases; J trimming: 5 bases; junction bases outside the gene matches: 12. CDR3 DNA: TGTGCCAGTAGTCCACAAGACAGGGTTTCAAACGAGCAGTACTTC. Translated: CASSPQDRVSNEQYF.

The chain recombines TRBV24-1 with TRBJ2-7; 8 bases align to TRBD2. V lost 8 bases to trimming and J lost 2 bases; unmatched junction nucleotides: 4. CDR3 length: 13 amino acids. CDR1 and CDR2 (germline): KGHDR, SFDVKD. CDR3 sequence (DNA): TGTGCCACCACTTCGGGAGGGGCCTACGAGCAGTACTTC. This codes for CATTSGGAYEQYF.

The chain links TRBV7-3 to TRBJ1-1; 9 bases match TRBD1. The CDR3 consists of 13 residues. Per germline, CDR1 SGHTA and CDR2 FQGTGA. Trimming cost V 4 bases and J 9 bases; bases outside gene matches: 6. The chain's CDR3 is CASSSPGQGKAFF. CDR3 nucleotide sequence: TGTGCCAGCAGCTCACCGGGACAGGGAAAAGCTTTCTTT. The whole variable domain, remainder taken from reference TRBV7-3 and TRBJ1-1, is GAGVSQTPSNKVTEKGKYVELRCDPISGHTALYWYRQSLGQGPEFLIYFQGTGAADDSGLPNDRFFAVRPEGSVSTLKIQRTERGDSAVYLCASSSPGQGKAFFGQGTRLTVV.

This clonotype was detected many times. The chain has TRBV7-9 and TRBJ2-1; no firm D call. V lost 5 bases, J lost 0 bases, and 11 bases lay in between. The CDR3 is 15 residues long. Germline V gene sequence: CDR1 SEHNR, CDR2 FQNEAQ (reference sequence). CDR3: CASSAPGPSYNEQFF. The DNA of the CDR3 is TGTGCCAGCAGCGCACCGGGCCCCTCCTACAATGAGCAGTTCTTC. Full variable domain (missing parts from reference TRBV7-9 and TRBJ2-1): DTGVSQNPRHKITKRGQNVTFRCDPISEHNRLYWYRQTLGQGPEFLTYFQNEAQLEKSRLLSDRFSAERPKGSFSTLEIQRTEQGDSAMYLCASSAPGPSYNEQFFGPGTRLTVL.

This clonotype has ten or more counts. J is TRBJ1-1 and V is TRBV20-1; TRBD1 might be the D (6 bases). Germline CDR1 and CDR2: DFQATT and SNEGSKA (reference sequence). V lost 6 bases to trimming and J lost 1 base, with 12 bases between them. There are 13 residues in the CDR3. CDR3 nucleotide sequence: TGCAGTGCCACTGACAGGCAGAACACTGAAGCTTTCTTT. Translated, it gives CSATDRQNTEAFF.

In its sample, this clonotype was seen many times. This rearrangement joins TRBV20-1 to TRBJ2-5; D gene ambiguous. CDR3 length: 15 amino acids. CDR1 is DFQATT and CDR2 is SNEGSKA in the germline V gene (reference sequence). V lost 6 bases, J lost 2 bases, and 19 bases lay in between. In nucleotides, the CDR3 is TGCAGTGCCGCCGGCCACCCTGGGGAACAAGAGACCCAGTACTTC. This gives the protein CSAAGHPGEQETQYF.

This clonotype appeared a few times. The rearrangement links TRBV27 to TRBJ2-3, with a weak D call TRBD1 (5 bases). Germline assignment: CDR1 MNHEY and CDR2 SMNVEV (reference sequence). V was shortened by 3 bases and J by 2 bases, with 15 bases between the two germline ends. This CDR3 has 16 amino acids. The DNA of the CDR3 is TGTGCCAGCAGTTTGAACCCGACAGTTCCCACAGATACGCAGTATTTT. Amino acid sequence: CASSLNPTVPTDTQYF.

This clonotype was recorded many times. The chain employs TRBV3-1 and TRBJ1-6; possible D gene TRBD1, 5 bases. V was cut by 4 bases and J by 9 bases, with 10 bases left in between. The CDR3 contains 13 residues. Germline V gives CDR1 LGHDT, CDR2 YNNKEL (reference sequence). CDR3 residues: CASSRKDSSPLHF. The CDR3 DNA sequence: TGTGCCAGCAGCCGAAAAGACAGTTCACCCCTCCACTTT.

This clonotype showed up many times. The genes are TRBV18 and TRBJ1-1; D unresolved. Germline V gene data show CDR1 as KGHSH and CDR2 as LQKENI. The CDR3 has 13 amino acids. The ends were cut back, 2 bases at V and 4 bases at J, with 8 bases in the middle. The CDR3 coding sequence is TGTGCCAGCTCACCAATGCTAAGCACTGAAGCTTTCTTT. Protein product: CASSPMLSTEAFF.

Only a few counts were recorded for this clonotype. CDR3 region: CSATRTGGYEQYF. The CDR3, as DNA: TGCAGTGCCACCCGGACAGGGGGCTACGAGCAGTACTTC. This chain joins TRBV20-1 and TRBJ2-7; 10 bases are shared with TRBD1. Losses at the gene ends were 6 bases for V and 3 bases for J; bases not matched to a gene: 5. Germline lookup yields CDR1 DFQATT and CDR2 SNEGSKA (reference sequence). The CDR3 sequence is 13 residues long.

As regards this clonotype: A much more abundant neighbour one base away suggests this may be a read error. The genes are TRBV11-2 and TRBJ2-7; D remains ambiguous. This CDR3 is built from 15 residues. The ends were cut back, 2 bases at V and 4 bases at J, with 15 bases in the middle. Germline-derived CDR1 and CDR2 are SGHAT and FQNNGV. The DNA of the CDR3 is TGTGCCAGCAGCTTAAGTTCGGCAGCTGGGTACGAGCAGTACTTC. It codes for CASSLSSAAGYEQYF.